The rows below give T cell receptor beta chains drawn from one sample of a study of human T cells and chemical hapten exposure. TCRdb passed the RACE reads through MiXCR, listing each CDR3 protein once. The table includes approximately 90,000 distinct CDR3 sequences, 25% to 35% detected once. The material was whole blood, obtained in connection with sensitization to the hapten diphenylcyclopropenone (DPC). All receptors derive from a man in his forties or fifties with alopecia areata. Some clones in this sample may be carry-over from other donors' samples. Each CDR3 is given with its conserved first and last residue. The D gene is left open where the match is weak. Clone size is not always given. Where it is, it says once, few, many or a class for expanded clones.

d_gene	v_gene	abundance	j_gene	CDR3aa	CDR3nt
TRBD1	TRBV7-9	-	TRBJ2-7	CASSLTGVYEQYF	TGTGCCAGCAGCTTAACAGGGGTTTACGAGCAGTACTTC
TRBD2	TRBV4-1	-	TRBJ2-1	CASSQDLAGVSYNEQFF	TGCGCCAGCAGCCAAGATCTAGCGGGTGTATCCTACAATGAGCAGTTCTTC
-	TRBV10-3	few	TRBJ2-3	CAIKRTGGADTQYF	TGTGCCATCAAACGGACGGGGGGCGCAGATACGCAGTATTTT
-	TRBV27	-	TRBJ1-1	CASSLSGFGTEAFF	TGTGCCAGCAGTTTATCAGGGTTCGGCACTGAAGCTTTCTTT
TRBD2	TRBV5-4	-	TRBJ2-5	CASSRVAGSAETQYF	TGTGCCAGCAGCCGTGTAGCGGGATCAGCGGAGACCCAGTACTTC
-	TRBV6-2/TRBV6-3	-	TRBJ1-5	CASSYPSRRRPQHF	TGTGCCAGCAGTTACCCCTCCCGGCGCCGGCCCCAGCATTTT
TRBD1	TRBV3-1	-	TRBJ2-3	CASSRTGNTDTQYF	TGTGCCAGCAGCCGGACAGGGAATACAGATACGCAGTATTTT
-	TRBV12-3/TRBV12-4	few	TRBJ2-3	CASSFGAQTDTQYF	TGTGCCAGCAGTTTCGGGGCCCAGACAGATACGCAGTATTTT
TRBD2	TRBV12-3/TRBV12-4	few	TRBJ2-2	CASRSRGGPTGELFF	TGTGCCAGCAGGTCGCGGGGGGGGCCCACCGGGGAGCTGTTTTTT
TRBD2	TRBV7-9	few	TRBJ2-5	CASSLGGGDEDQETQYF	TGTGCCAGCAGCCTCGGCGGGGGGGACGAGGACCAAGAGACCCAGTACTTC
-	TRBV10-3	-	TRBJ2-3	CAISESSGSTDTQYF	TGTGCCATCAGTGAGTCAAGCGGGAGCACAGATACGCAGTATTTT
-	TRBV7-6	-	TRBJ1-1	CASSSGWTEAFF	TGTGCCAGCAGCTCCGGGTGGACTGAAGCTTTCTTT
-	TRBV24-1	few	TRBJ2-3	CATSLEGAGTDTQYF	TGTGCCACCAGTTTGGAGGGGGCCGGCACAGATACGCAGTATTTT
-	TRBV6-2/TRBV6-3	few	TRBJ2-5	CASSSLPETQYF	TGTGCCAGCAGTTCTTTACCAGAGACCCAGTACTTC
-	TRBV27	-	TRBJ1-1	CASSPGTVGLAAFF	TGTGCCAGCAGTCCCGGCACTGTCGGCCTGGCAGCTTTCTTT
-	TRBV6-2/TRBV6-3	-	TRBJ2-5	CASSYVSPWETQYF	TGTGCCAGCAGTTACGTCTCCCCCTGGGAGACCCAGTACTTC
-	TRBV10-2	-	TRBJ2-5	CASSESRHERETQYF	TGCGCCAGCAGTGAGAGCCGGCATGAGAGGGAGACCCAGTACTTC
-	TRBV29-1	-	TRBJ2-3	CSAGTQDTQYF	TGCAGCGCCGGGACCCAGGATACGCAGTATTTT
-	TRBV9	few	TRBJ2-7	CASSVGSDGREQYF	TGTGCCAGCAGCGTAGGTTCGGATGGTCGCGAGCAGTACTTC
-	TRBV10-1	few	TRBJ2-1	CASSETGPYNEQFF	TGCGCCAGCAGTGAGACCGGACCCTACAATGAGCAGTTCTTC
-	TRBV11-2	-	TRBJ2-7	CASSLVLARQGSYEQYF	TGTGCCAGCAGCTTAGTCCTGGCCCGGCAGGGGTCCTACGAGCAGTACTTC
-	TRBV27	-	TRBJ2-2	CASTRLRPTGELFF	TGTGCCAGCACTCGATTGCGGCCTACCGGGGAGCTGTTTTTT
-	TRBV20-1	-	TRBJ1-5	CSARGVNDQPQHF	TGCAGTGCTAGAGGGGTTAACGATCAGCCCCAGCATTTT
TRBD2	TRBV7-6	few	TRBJ2-7	CASSLAPDLAGGVGQYF	TGTGCCAGCAGCTTAGCCCCCGACCTGGCGGGAGGGGTCGGGCAGTACTTC
TRBD2	TRBV28	few	TRBJ2-7	CASSFPGFSREGSYEQYF	TGTGCCAGCAGTTTCCCGGGATTTTCGCGGGAGGGCTCCTACGAGCAGTACTTC
-	TRBV12-3/TRBV12-4	-	TRBJ2-1	CASSLSWRSQQFF	TGTGCCAGCAGTCTCAGCTGGCGGAGTCAGCAGTTCTTC
TRBD2	TRBV20-1	-	TRBJ2-7	CSARSLTSGGAGGGEQYF	TGCAGTGCTAGGTCCCTGACTAGCGGGGGGGCAGGGGGAGGCGAGCAGTACTTC
-	TRBV4-1	-	TRBJ2-2	CASSQPWANTGELFF	TGCGCCAGCAGCCAACCGTGGGCGAACACCGGGGAGCTGTTTTTT
-	TRBV20-1	-	TRBJ2-7	CSARPPTDSYEQYF	TGCAGTGCGCGCCCCCCGACAGACTCCTACGAGCAGTACTTC
-	TRBV6-5	-	TRBJ2-3	CASSYDIADTQYF	TGTGCCAGCAGTTACGACATAGCAGATACGCAGTATTTT
TRBD2	TRBV14	-	TRBJ2-7	CASSIAGGAQYF	TGTGCCAGCAGCATAGCGGGAGGCGCGCAGTACTTC
-	TRBV7-2	-	TRBJ2-7	CASSLDRSSYEQYF	TGTGCCAGCAGCTTAGACCGGAGCTCCTACGAGCAGTACTTC
-	TRBV12-3/TRBV12-4	few	TRBJ1-1	CASSLHGSEAFF	TGTGCCAGCAGCCTACATGGCAGCGAAGCTTTCTTT
-	TRBV10-1	few	TRBJ2-2	CASSERRTGELFF	TGCGCCAGCAGTGAACGGAGGACCGGGGAGCTGTTTTTT
TRBD1	TRBV28	-	TRBJ2-7	CASSLLRTGAPYEQYF	TGTGCCAGCAGTTTACTTCGGACAGGCGCACCCTACGAGCAGTACTTC
-	TRBV7-2	-	TRBJ2-4	CASSLGPEAKNIQYF	TGTGCCAGCAGCTTAGGTCCAGAGGCCAAAAACATTCAGTACTTC
-	TRBV5-1	-	TRBJ2-1	CASSLARTYNEQFF	TGCGCCAGCAGCTTGGCCCGAACCTACAATGAGCAGTTCTTC
-	TRBV11-2	few	TRBJ2-3	CASSLVQSLWTNTDTQYF	TGTGCCAGCAGCTTAGTGCAGTCATTGTGGACTAACACAGATACGCAGTATTTT
-	TRBV7-3	-	TRBJ2-2	CASSLTADRVANTGELFF	TGTGCCAGCAGCTTAACGGCTGACCGTGTCGCGAACACCGGGGAGCTGTTTTTT
TRBD1	TRBV5-4	few	TRBJ2-2	CASSRQGAGTGELFF	TGTGCCAGCAGCCGACAGGGGGCTGGCACCGGGGAGCTGTTTTTT